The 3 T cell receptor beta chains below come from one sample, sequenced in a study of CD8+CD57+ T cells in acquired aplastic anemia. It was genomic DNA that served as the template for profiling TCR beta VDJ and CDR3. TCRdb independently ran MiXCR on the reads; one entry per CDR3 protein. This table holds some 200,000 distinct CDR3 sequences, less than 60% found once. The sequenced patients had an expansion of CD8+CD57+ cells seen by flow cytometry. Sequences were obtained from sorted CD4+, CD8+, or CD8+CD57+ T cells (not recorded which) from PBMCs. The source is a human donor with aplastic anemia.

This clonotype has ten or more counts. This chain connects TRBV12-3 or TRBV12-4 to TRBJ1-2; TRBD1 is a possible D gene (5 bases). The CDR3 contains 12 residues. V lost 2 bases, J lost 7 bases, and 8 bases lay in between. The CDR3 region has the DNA TGTGCCAGCAGTTTAACCCAGGGTGGCTACACCTTC. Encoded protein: CASSLTQGGYTF.

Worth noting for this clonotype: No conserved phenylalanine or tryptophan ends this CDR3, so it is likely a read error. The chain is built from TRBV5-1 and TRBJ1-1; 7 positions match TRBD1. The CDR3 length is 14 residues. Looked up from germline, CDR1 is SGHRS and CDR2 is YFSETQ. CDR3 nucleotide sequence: TGCGCCAGCAGCCAAGACAGGGAAAACACTGGAGCTTTCCTT. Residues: CASSQDRENTGAFL.

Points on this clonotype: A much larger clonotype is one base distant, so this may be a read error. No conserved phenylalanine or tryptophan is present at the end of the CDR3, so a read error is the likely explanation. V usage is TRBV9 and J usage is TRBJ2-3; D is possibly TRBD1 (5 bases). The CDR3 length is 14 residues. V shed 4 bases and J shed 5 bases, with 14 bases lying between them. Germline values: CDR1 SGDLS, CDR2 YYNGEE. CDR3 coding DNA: TGTGCCAGCAGCCCACAACAGGAAAGAGATACGCAGTATTTG. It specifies CASSPQQERDTQYL.